This T cell receptor beta chain originates from a study of blood T cell repertoires in COVID-19. Study context: From T cells, B-cell-depleted T cells, or PBMCs came the material, which was cDNA or gDNA.

Recovery meant two consecutive negative NP/OP PCR tests, professional clearance, or resolved symptoms. Libraries were prepared by immunoSEQ multiplex PCR; TCRdb keeps only in-frame clonotypes and omits some of them. The top ten hold 15% of the sample, which has 180,000 or so clones, 84% seen once. The germline CDR1 and CDR2 sequences are SQVTM and ANQGSEA. V lost 3 bases, J lost 4 bases, and 7 bases stayed unmatched. This CDR3 spans 15 amino acids. Input material: PBMCs or T cells enriched from blood (not recorded which). This sequence was found in a man between 50 and 59 years old who had recovered from COVID-19. The chain has TRBV29-1 and TRBJ2-5; 11 bases fit TRBD2. The CDR3 DNA follows: TGCAGCGTTGAGGGCGCTAGCGGGGGGAGAGAGACCCAGTACTTC. Its translation is CSVEGASGGRETQYF.